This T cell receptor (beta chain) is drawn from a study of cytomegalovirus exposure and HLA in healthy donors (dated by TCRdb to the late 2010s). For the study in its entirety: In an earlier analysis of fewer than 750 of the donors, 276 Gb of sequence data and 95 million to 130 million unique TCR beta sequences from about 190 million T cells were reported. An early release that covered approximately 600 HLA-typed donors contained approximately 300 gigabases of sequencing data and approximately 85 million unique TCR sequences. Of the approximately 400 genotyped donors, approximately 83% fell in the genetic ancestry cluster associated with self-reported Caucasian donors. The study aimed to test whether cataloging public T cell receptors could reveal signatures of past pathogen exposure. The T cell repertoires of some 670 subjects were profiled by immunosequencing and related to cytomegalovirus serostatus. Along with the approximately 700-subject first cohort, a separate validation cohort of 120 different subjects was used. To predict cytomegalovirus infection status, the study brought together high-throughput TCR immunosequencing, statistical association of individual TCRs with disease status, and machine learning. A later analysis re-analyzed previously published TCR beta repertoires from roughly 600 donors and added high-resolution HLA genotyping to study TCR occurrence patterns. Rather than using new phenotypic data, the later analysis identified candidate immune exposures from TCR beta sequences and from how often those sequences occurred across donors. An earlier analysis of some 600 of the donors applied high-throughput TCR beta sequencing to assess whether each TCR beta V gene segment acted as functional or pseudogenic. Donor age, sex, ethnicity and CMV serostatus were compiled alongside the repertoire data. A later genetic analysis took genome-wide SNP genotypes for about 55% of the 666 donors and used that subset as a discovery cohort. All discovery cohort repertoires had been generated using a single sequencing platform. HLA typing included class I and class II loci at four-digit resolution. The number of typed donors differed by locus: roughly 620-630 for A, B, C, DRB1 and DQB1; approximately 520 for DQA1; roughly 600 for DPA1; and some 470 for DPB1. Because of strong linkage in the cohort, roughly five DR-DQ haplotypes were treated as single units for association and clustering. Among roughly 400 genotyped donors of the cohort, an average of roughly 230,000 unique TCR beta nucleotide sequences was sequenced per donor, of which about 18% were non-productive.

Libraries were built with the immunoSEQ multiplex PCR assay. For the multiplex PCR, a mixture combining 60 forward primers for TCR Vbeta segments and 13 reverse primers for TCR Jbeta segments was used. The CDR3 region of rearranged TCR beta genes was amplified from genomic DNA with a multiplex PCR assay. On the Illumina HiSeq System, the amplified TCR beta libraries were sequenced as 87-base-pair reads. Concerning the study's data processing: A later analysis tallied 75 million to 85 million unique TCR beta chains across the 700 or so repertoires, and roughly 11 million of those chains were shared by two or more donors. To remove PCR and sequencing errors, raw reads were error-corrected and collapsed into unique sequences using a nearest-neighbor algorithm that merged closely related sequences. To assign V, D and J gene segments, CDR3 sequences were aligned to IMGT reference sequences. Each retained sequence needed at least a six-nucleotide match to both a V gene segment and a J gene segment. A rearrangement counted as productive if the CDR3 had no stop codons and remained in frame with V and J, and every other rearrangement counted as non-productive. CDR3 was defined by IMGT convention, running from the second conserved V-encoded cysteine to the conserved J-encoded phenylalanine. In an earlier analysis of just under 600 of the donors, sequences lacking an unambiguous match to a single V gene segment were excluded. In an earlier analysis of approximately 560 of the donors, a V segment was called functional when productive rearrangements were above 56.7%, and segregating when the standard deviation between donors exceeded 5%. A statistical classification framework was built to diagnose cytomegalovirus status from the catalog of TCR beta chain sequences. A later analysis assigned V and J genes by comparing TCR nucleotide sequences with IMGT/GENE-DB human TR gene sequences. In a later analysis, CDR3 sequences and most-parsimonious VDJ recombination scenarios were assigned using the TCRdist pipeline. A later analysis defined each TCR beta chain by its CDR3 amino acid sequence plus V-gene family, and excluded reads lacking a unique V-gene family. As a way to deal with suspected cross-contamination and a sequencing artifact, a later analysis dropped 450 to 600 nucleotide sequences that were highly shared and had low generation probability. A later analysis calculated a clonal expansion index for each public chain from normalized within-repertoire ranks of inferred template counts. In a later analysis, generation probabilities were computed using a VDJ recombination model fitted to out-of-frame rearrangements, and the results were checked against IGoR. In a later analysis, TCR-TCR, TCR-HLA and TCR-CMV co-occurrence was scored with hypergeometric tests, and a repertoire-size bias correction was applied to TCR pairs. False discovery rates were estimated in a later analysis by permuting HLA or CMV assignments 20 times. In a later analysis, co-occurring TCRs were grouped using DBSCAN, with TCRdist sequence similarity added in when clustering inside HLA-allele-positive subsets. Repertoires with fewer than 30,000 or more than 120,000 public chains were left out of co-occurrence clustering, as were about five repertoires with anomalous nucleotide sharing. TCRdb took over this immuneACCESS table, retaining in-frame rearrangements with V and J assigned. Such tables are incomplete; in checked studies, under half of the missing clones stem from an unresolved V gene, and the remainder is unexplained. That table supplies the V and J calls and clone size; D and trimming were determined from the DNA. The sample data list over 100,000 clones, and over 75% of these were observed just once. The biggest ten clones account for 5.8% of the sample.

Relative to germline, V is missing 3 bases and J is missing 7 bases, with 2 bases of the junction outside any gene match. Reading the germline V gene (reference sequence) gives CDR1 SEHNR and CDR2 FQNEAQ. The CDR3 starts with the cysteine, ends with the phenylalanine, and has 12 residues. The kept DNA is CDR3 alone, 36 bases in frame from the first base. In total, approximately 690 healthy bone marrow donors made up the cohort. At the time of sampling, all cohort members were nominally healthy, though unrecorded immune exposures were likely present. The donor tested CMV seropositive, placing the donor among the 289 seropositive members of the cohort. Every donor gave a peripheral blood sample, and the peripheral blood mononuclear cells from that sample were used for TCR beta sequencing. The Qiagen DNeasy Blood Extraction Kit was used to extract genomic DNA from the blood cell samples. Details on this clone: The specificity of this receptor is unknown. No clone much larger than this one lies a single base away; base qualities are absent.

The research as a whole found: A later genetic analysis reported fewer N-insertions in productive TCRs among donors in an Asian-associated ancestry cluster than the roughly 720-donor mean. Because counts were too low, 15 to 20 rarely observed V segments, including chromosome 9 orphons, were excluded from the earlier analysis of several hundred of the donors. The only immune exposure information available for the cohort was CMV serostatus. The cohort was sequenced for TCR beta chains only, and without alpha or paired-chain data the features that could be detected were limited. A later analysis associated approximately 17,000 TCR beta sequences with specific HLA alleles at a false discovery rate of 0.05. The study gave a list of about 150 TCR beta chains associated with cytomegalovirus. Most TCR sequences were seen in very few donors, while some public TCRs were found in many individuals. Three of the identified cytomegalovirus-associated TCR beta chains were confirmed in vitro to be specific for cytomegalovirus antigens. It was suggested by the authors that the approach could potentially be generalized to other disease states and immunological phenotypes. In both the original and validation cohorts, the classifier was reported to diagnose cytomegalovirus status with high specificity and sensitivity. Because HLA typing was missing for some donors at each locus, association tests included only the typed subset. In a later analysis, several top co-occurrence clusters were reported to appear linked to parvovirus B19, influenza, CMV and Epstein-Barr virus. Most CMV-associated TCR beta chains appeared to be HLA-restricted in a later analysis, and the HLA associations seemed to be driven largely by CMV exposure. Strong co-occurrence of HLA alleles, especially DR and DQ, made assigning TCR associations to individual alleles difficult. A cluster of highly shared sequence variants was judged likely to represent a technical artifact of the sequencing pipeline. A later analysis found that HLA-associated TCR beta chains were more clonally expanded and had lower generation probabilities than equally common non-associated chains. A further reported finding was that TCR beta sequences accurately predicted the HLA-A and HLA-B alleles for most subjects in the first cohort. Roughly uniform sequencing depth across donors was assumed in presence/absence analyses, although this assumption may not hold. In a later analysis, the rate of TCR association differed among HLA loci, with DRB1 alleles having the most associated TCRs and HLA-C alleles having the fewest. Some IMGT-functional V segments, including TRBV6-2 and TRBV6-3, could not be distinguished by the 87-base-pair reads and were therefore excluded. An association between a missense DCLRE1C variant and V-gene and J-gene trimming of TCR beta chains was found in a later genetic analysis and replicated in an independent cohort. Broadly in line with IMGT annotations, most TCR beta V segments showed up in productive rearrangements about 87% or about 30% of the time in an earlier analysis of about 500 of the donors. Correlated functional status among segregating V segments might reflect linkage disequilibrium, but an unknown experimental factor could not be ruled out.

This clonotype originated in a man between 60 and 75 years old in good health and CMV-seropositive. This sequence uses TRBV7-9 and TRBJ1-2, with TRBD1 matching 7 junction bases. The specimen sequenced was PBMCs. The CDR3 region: CASSLTGTGYTF. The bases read TGTGCCAGCAGCTTGACAGGGACTGGCTACACCTTC.